This passage covers 31 T cell receptor beta chains from one sample sequenced in a study of blood T cell repertoires in COVID-19. Some clones are missing from TCRdb's copy, which holds only in-frame ones; the method was immunoSEQ multiplex PCR. The table lists approximately 180,000 clones, 70% to 90% of them singletons. The sequenced sample consisted of peripheral blood. These receptors were taken from a human donor with active or convalescent COVID-19. The donor label of this sample is uncertain.

This clone was detected a few times. This chain joins TRBV4-1 and TRBJ1-1; 7 bases agree with TRBD1. Germline trimming cut 2 bases from V and 4 bases from J; bases unmatched to any gene: 7. In germline, CDR1 is MGHRA, CDR2 YSYEKL. This CDR3 is 15 amino acids long. The CDR3 DNA follows: TGCGCCAGCAGCCAAACCCAACAGGGGATCACTGAAGCTTTCTTT. Amino acid sequence: CASSQTQQGITEAFF.

This clone appeared a few times. The chain couples TRBV7-3 to TRBJ1-2, with a tentative D call TRBD1 (6 bases). The CDR3 contains 16 residues. V lost 6 bases to trimming and J lost 7 bases, with 24 bases between them. Per the germline V gene, CDR1 is SGHTA and CDR2 is FQGTGA. CDR3 nucleotides: TGTGCCAGCAGGATTTCCGGGACAAAAAAGAGAGGTGGCTACACCTTC. Its translation: CASRISGTKKRGGYTF.

The chain links TRBV9 to TRBJ1-1; possible D gene TRBD1, 6 bases. The germline V gene has CDR1 SGDLS and CDR2 YYNGEE. V lost 2 bases and J 4 bases, leaving 15 bases between the germline ends. This CDR3 region has 15 residues. The CDR3 bases are TGTGCCAGCAGCGTCACAGGGTCTGGGGGCACTGAAGCTTTCTTT. As protein: CASSVTGSGGTEAFF.

The chain couples TRBV7-9 to TRBJ2-7; 15 bases match TRBD2. J lost 7 bases, V lost 1 base, and 2 bases had no gene match. The CDR3 contains 15 residues. Germline V gene lookup returns CDR1 SEHNR and CDR2 FQNEAQ (reference sequence). CDR3 in DNA: TGTGCCAGCAGCTTAGAAGGGACTAGCGGGGGGGAGCAGTACTTC. Translating it yields CASSLEGTSGGEQYF.

Written as DNA, the CDR3 is TGTGCCAGCAGCAAGGGACAGGGGACCTACAATGAGCAGTTCTTC. It codes for CASSKGQGTYNEQFF. This sequence joins TRBV5-4 and TRBJ2-1; 10 bases agree with TRBD1. Germline V gene sequence: CDR1 SGHNT, CDR2 YYREEE (reference sequence). The CDR3 loop spans 15 amino acids. The V and J ends lost 4 bases and 2 bases, in that order; junction bases with no gene match: 3.

The gene calls are TRBV12-3 or TRBV12-4 and TRBJ1-2, with 7 bases aligning to TRBD1. V dropped 7 bases and J dropped 5; count of bases not matched to a gene: 7. The CDR3 spans 13 residues. CDR3 sequence: CASKTGTAYGYTF. As DNA, the CDR3 is TGTGCCAGCAAAACCGGGACAGCTTATGGCTACACCTTC.

V usage is TRBV27 and J usage is TRBJ1-2; TRBD1 might be the D (5 bases). V lost 3 bases to trimming and J lost 7 bases, with 15 bases between them. The germline V gene encodes CDR1 MNHEY and CDR2 SMNVEV (reference sequence). This CDR3 has 14 residues. The CDR3 loop reads CASSFSGGEGGYTF. CDR3 sequence (DNA): TGTGCCAGCAGTTTTAGCGGGGGAGAGGGTGGCTACACCTTC.

This chain connects TRBV19 to TRBJ2-1, with TRBD2 identical over 11 bases. With V trimmed by 6 bases and J by 1 base, 2 bases remained unmatched. CDR3 length equals 15 residues. Germline loops: CDR1 LNHDA, CDR2 SQIVND (reference sequence). CDR3 amino acids: CASRLAGVSYNEQFF. The CDR3 nucleotides read TGTGCCAGTAGACTAGCGGGAGTGTCCTACAATGAGCAGTTCTTC.

This chain's CDR3 is CATSGGLAGKDTQYF. Written as DNA, the CDR3 is TGTGCCACCAGCGGGGGACTAGCGGGAAAAGATACGCAGTATTTT. The V gene is TRBV15, the J gene TRBJ2-3; TRBD2 agrees at 13 bases. This CDR3 is 15 amino acids long. Germline CDR1 is LNHNV and CDR2 is YYDKDF (reference sequence). The V and J ends lost 5 bases and 5 bases, in that order; junction bases with no gene match: 4. The full variable domain, completed using reference TRBV15 and TRBJ2-3, is DAMVIQNPRYQVTQFGKPVTLSCSQTLNHNVMYWYQQKSSQAPKLLFHYYDKDFNNEADTPDNFQSRRPNTSFCFLDIRSPGLGDTAMYLCATSGGLAGKDTQYFGPGTRLTVL.

V and J are TRBV6-1 and TRBJ1-2; D is undetermined. Per the germline V gene, CDR1 is MNHNS and CDR2 is SASEGT. The length of the CDR3 is 16 residues. The ends were cut back, 4 bases at V and 1 base at J, with 16 bases in the middle. CDR3 coding DNA: TGTGCCAGCAGTGCCATCGAGGGTCGGGGTAACTATGGCTACACCTTC. It translates to CASSAIEGRGNYGYTF.

Written as DNA, the CDR3 is TGTGCCAGCAGTCCCCGTGACAGAGCCACCTACGAGCAGTACTTC. Its translation is CASSPRDRATYEQYF. This chain joins TRBV6-6 and TRBJ2-7; D perhaps matches TRBD1 (5 bases). The CDR3 is 15 residues long. Germline lookup yields CDR1 MNHNY and CDR2 SVGAGI (reference sequence). The V end lost 5 bases, the J end lost 2 bases, and 16 bases lay between the germline ends.

The genes are TRBV28 and TRBJ2-3; D call uncertain. The germline V and J ends were trimmed by 5 bases and 1 base, with 10 bases remaining between them. Germline V gene lookup returns CDR1 MDHEN and CDR2 SYDVKM. The CDR3 is 14 residues long. CDR3 protein: CASSPRLRTDTQYF. The CDR3 coding sequence is TGTGCCAGCAGTCCGCGGCTGCGCACAGATACGCAGTATTTT.

The V call is TRBV7-2, the J call TRBJ2-3, with 8 bases lining up with TRBD2. CDR1 and CDR2 (germline): SGHTA, FQGNSA. The CDR3 contains 17 residues. The V gene end was trimmed by 5 bases and the J gene end by 1 base; junction bases not matched to a gene: 11. CDR3 sequence: CASSRSWGLVGTDTQYF. The CDR3 nucleotides read TGTGCCAGCAGCAGATCGTGGGGACTAGTTGGCACAGATACGCAGTATTTT.

The chain has TRBV7-2 and TRBJ2-1, with D possibly TRBD2 on 5 matching bases. This CDR3 has 14 residues. Per germline, CDR1 SGHTA and CDR2 FQGNSA. Trimming left V 3 bases short and J 2 bases short, with 8 bases between. The CDR3 reads CASSFTSTYNEQFF. In DNA form, the CDR3 reads TGTGCCAGCAGCTTTACTAGTACCTACAATGAGCAGTTCTTC.

The J gene is TRBJ1-5, the V gene TRBV19; 7 bases are shared with TRBD1. The CDR3 is made up of 16 amino acids. Per the germline V gene, CDR1 is LNHDA and CDR2 is SQIVND (reference sequence). Losses at the gene ends were 1 base for V and 5 bases for J; bases not matched to a gene: 8. This chain's CDR3 is CASSIGHSGQYQPQHF. The CDR3 nucleotides are TGTGCCAGTAGTATAGGTCATTCGGGACAGTATCAGCCCCAGCATTTT.

The rearrangement links TRBV15 to TRBJ2-3, with 7 nucleotides matching TRBD2. V lost 6 bases to trimming and J lost 4 bases; unmatched junction nucleotides: 7. This CDR3 region has 14 residues. CDR1 and CDR2 from the germline V gene are LNHNV and YYDKDF (reference sequence). CDR3 sequence reads: CATSPGLDSDTQYF. In nucleotides, the CDR3 is TGTGCCACCAGTCCAGGACTAGACTCAGATACGCAGTATTTT.

This clone was detected once. The CDR3 loop is CASSQVRTGEGSEQFF. DNA for the CDR3: TGTGCCAGCAGCCAAGTGAGGACAGGGGAAGGGAGTGAGCAGTTCTTC. The chain uses TRBV3-1 (or the pseudogene TRBV3-2) and TRBJ2-1, with 9 bases aligning to TRBD1. The CDR3 loop spans 16 amino acids. Per germline, CDR1 LGHDT and CDR2 YNNKEL (reference sequence). With V trimmed by 1 base and J by 9 bases, 10 bases remained unmatched.

The chain combines TRBV5-4 with TRBJ2-1, with D possibly TRBD2 on 5 matching bases. The CDR3 is 14 amino acids. With 5 bases removed from V and 1 base from J, the gap between germline ends came to 10 bases. CDR1 and CDR2 from the germline V gene are SGHNT and YYREEE (reference sequence). The CDR3 here is CASRTWESYNEQFF. CDR3 nucleotide sequence: TGTGCCAGCAGAACCTGGGAGTCCTACAATGAGCAGTTCTTC.

The rearrangement joins TRBV11-2 to TRBJ2-7; D uncertain. The V gene lost 6 bases and the J gene lost 6 bases, with 12 bases spanning the gap. Germline V gives CDR1 SGHAT, CDR2 FQNNGV. This CDR3 region has 12 residues. The DNA for the CDR3 is TGTGCCAGCAGTGGGCCCATCCCCGAGCAGTACTTC. Amino acid sequence: CASSGPIPEQYF. The variable domain in full, with the rest retrieved from reference TRBV11-2 and TRBJ2-7, is EAGVAQSPRYKIIEKRQSVAFWCNPISGHATLYWYQQILGQGPKLLIQFQNNGVVDDSQLPKDRFSAERLKGVDSTLKIQPAKLEDSAVYLCASSGPIPEQYFGPGTRLTVT.

The V gene is TRBV7-6, the J gene TRBJ2-7; 8 bases match TRBD2. The CDR3 covers 15 residues. The J segment lost 3 bases and the V segment lost 5 bases, leaving 9 bases of the junction unmatched. CDR1 and CDR2 from the germline V gene are SGHVS and FNYEAQ. DNA of the CDR3: TGTGCCAGCAGCGTAGGTAGCGGGAATATCTACGAGCAGTACTTC. This gives the protein CASSVGSGNIYEQYF.

The chain couples TRBV5-4 to TRBJ2-1, with 11 bases fitting TRBD2. Unmatched junction bases numbered 4, after V lost 4 bases and J lost 4 bases. The CDR3 sequence is 15 residues long. Per the germline V gene, CDR1 is SGHNT and CDR2 is YYREEE (reference sequence). CDR3 sequence reads: CASSPGTSGYNEQFF. The DNA of the CDR3 is TGTGCCAGCAGCCCCGGGACTAGCGGATACAATGAGCAGTTCTTC.

The rearrangement joins TRBV14 to TRBJ2-5; D might be TRBD2 (6 bases). V was clipped by 5 bases and J by 2 bases, with 12 bases between them. The CDR3 is made up of 14 amino acids. CDR1 SGHDN and CDR2 FVKESK come from the germline V gene. Written as DNA, the CDR3 is TGTGCCAGCAGCGTGGGGACTTTACAAGAGACCCAGTACTTC. Protein product: CASSVGTLQETQYF.

The chain joins TRBV4-2 to TRBJ1-1; TRBD1 agrees at 7 bases. The CDR3 totals 18 residues. The J segment lost 4 bases and the V segment lost 1 base, leaving 15 bases of the junction unmatched. Germline assignment: CDR1 LGHNA and CDR2 YNFKEQ. CDR3 nucleotide sequence: TGTGCCAGCAGCCAAGGAGGGTTTCAGGGGGGATTTGGCACTGAAGCTTTCTTT. The encoded protein is CASSQGGFQGGFGTEAFF.

The CDR3 loop reads CASSISRHTEAFF. The CDR3 DNA sequence: TGTGCCAGTAGTATCAGCAGGCACACTGAAGCTTTCTTT. The rearrangement joins TRBV19 to TRBJ1-1; D not resolved. This CDR3 contains 13 residues. Trimming removed 3 bases at V and 3 bases at J, with 8 bases between. Germline V gene sequence: CDR1 LNHDA, CDR2 SQIVND (reference sequence).

V and J are TRBV4-1 and TRBJ1-4; 9 bases line up with TRBD1. Germline lookup yields CDR1 MGHRA and CDR2 YSYEKL. With 3 bases clipped from V and 10 bases from J, the junction kept 9 bases outside the gene matches. This CDR3 contains 15 residues. The CDR3 region has the DNA TGCGCCAGCAGCCAGGACACAGGGGGCTCGGGAAAACTGTTTTTT. Translation gives CASSQDTGGSGKLFF.

This chain links TRBV21-1 with TRBJ2-1; whether TRBD2, the table's D call, matches the DNA was not checked. TRBV21-1 is recorded as a pseudogene. The CDR3 extends over 14 amino acids. CDR3 sequence (DNA): TGTGCCAGCAGAGGGAGGGGAGGGGCCAATGAGCAGTTCTTC. It specifies CASRGRGGANEQFF.

This clone was detected only once. The CDR3 nucleotides read TGTGCCAGTAGTCTCGGGACAGGCTACGAGCAGTACTTC. As protein: CASSLGTGYEQYF. This chain uses TRBV19 with TRBJ2-7; 8 positions match TRBD1. Germline lookup yields CDR1 LNHDA and CDR2 SQIVND (reference sequence). Losses at the gene ends were 5 bases for V and 3 bases for J; bases not matched to a gene: 3. The CDR3 spans 13 residues.

V and J are TRBV13 and TRBJ2-5; tentative D call: TRBD1 (6 bases). Germline CDR1 is PRHDT and CDR2 is FYEKMQ (reference sequence). Trimming took off 4 bases at V and 4 bases at J, with 22 bases between the two ends. This CDR3 is built from 17 residues. The CDR3 sequence is CASSSSATGFGGETQYF. The CDR3 DNA follows: TGTGCCAGCAGCTCATCCGCGACAGGTTTTGGTGGAGAGACCCAGTACTTC.

The chain has TRBV7-3 and TRBJ1-1, with 7 bases lining up with TRBD1. V trimming: 6 bases; J trimming: 4 bases; junction bases outside the gene matches: 14. The CDR3 has 16 residues. The germline V gene encodes CDR1 SGHTA and CDR2 FQGTGA. In nucleotides, the CDR3 is TGTGCCAGCAGAGACGGGACAGCGACGACATTCACTGAAGCTTTCTTT. It yields the protein CASRDGTATTFTEAFF.

The rearrangement joins TRBV7-9 to TRBJ1-2; D not resolved. V dropped 5 bases and J dropped 5 bases, with 21 bases sitting between them. This CDR3 is 16 amino acids long. CDR1 and CDR2 (germline): SEHNR, FQNEAQ (reference sequence). CDR3: CASSPQEGSGYYGYTF. The CDR3 DNA follows: TGTGCCAGCAGCCCCCAGGAGGGCAGTGGATATTATGGCTACACCTTC.

The gene calls are TRBV4-2 and TRBJ2-7; 9 nucleotides align to TRBD1. CDR1 LGHNA and CDR2 YNFKEQ come from the germline V gene. This CDR3 is 17 amino acids long. The ends lost 6 bases at V and 5 bases at J; junction bases unmatched: 17. The CDR3 here is CASRGPLGGQGPNEQYF. The CDR3, as DNA: TGTGCCAGCAGAGGCCCGTTAGGGGGACAGGGCCCCAACGAGCAGTACTTC.